This T cell receptor (beta chain) stems from a study of response to subunit inactivated influenza vaccine. Each CDR3 protein gets one entry after TCRdb re-called the RT-PCR reads with MiXCR. The sample carries 400,000 to 550,000 distinct CDR3 sequences, about 25% recorded once. With 1 base clipped from V and 4 bases from J, the junction kept 8 bases outside the gene matches. The CDR3 is made up of 16 amino acids. From germline, CDR1 is SGHAT and CDR2 FQNNGV. This TCR came from a man aged 50 to 60 who received an inactivated influenza vaccine. The sample was CD4+ T cells sorted from PBMCs, taken 4 to 6 days after vaccination. This rearrangement joins TRBV11-2 to TRBJ2-5; 8 bases are shared with TRBD2. As DNA, the CDR3 is TGTGCCAGCAGCTTAGTCGGGGGGGTTTTCGGAGAGACCCAGTACTTC. This encodes CASSLVGGVFGETQYF.